Sequencing of this TCR beta chain was carried out in a study of T-cell memory formation after mild COVID-19. Unmatched junction bases numbered 7, after V lost 4 bases and J lost 8 bases. The CDR3 runs to 14 residues. Per the germline V gene, CDR1 is SGHRS and CDR2 is YFSETQ. TCR alpha and TCR beta cDNA libraries carrying sample barcodes and UMIs came from 5'RACE with constant-segment primers. TCRdb reanalysed the 5' RACE reads using MiXCR and keeps one entry per CDR3 protein. Among approximately 230,000 distinct CDR3 sequences listed, less than 20% were seen once. Notes on this clonotype: Its specificity is not known.

Whole-study findings and limits: CM and EM subsets held most contracting CD4+ clones; EMRA held CD8+ ones.

This sequence was found in a man between 18 and 35 years old who had mild COVID-19 (a few samples of this study predate the infection). Cell type and time point are not known. The sample taken for sequencing was PBMCs or a T cell subset sorted from them (not recorded which). V is TRBV5-1 and J is TRBJ1-4; 8 nucleotides agree with TRBD1. The CDR3 bases are TGCGCCAGCAGCAGGGACAGGACTGGGGAAAAACTGTTTTTT. The encoded protein is CASSRDRTGEKLFF.